This T cell receptor beta chain originates from a study of technical replicates of blood from several donors. With 5 bases removed from V and 2 bases from J, the gap between germline ends came to 18 bases. The CDR3 covers 16 residues. Germline V CDR1 and CDR2: SEHNR, FQNEAQ (reference sequence). Assay: immunoSEQ multiplex PCR; the TCRdb copy retains only in-frame clones and omits some. Among 55,000 to 65,000 clones listed, around 93% were seen once. The sequenced sample consisted of PBMCs. This sequence was found in a human donor in good health. Some clones in this sample may be carry-over from other donors' samples. V usage is TRBV7-9 and J usage is TRBJ2-5; possible D gene TRBD1, 5 bases. In DNA, the CDR3 is TGTGCCAGCAGCCTCTCAAGTAGGGGCCTACAAGAGACCCAGTACTTC. Translation gives CASSLSSRGLQETQYF. Using reference TRBV7-9 and TRBJ2-5 for the parts outside the CDR3, the full variable domain is DTGVSQNPRHKITKRGQNVTFRCDPISEHNRLYWYRQTLGQGPEFLTYFQNEAQLEKSRLLSDRFSAERPKGSFSTLEIQRTEQGDSAMYLCASSLSSRGLQETQYFGPGTRLLVL.